The following is a T cell receptor (beta chain) sequence with its context. The data were obtained in a study of control samples from healthy donors and cancer patients. Produced via immunoSEQ multiplex PCR; TCRdb's table is partial and in-frame only. The table records roughly 95,000 clones, about 89% of them present only once. The V end lost 4 bases, the J end lost 5 bases, and 11 bases lay between the germline ends. In germline, CDR1 is KGHSH, CDR2 LQKENI. The CDR3 has 13 residues. Sequences were obtained from blood. V usage is TRBV18 and J usage is TRBJ1-2; D is possibly TRBD1 (5 bases). This TCR was recovered from a woman in her twenties or thirties in good health. The CDR3 here is CASSQRQPYGYTF. DNA for the CDR3: TGTGCCAGCTCACAGAGACAGCCTTATGGCTACACCTTC.